What follows are 30 T cell receptor beta chains derived from one specimen sequenced in a study of molecular identifiers for immune sequencing clone quantification. TCRdb recomputed calls from the PCR reads with MiXCR, one row per CDR3 protein. Found here are approximately 54,000 distinct CDR3 sequences, approximately 25% of them singletons; the top ten hold about 1.9%. The source material was naive CD8+ T cells from blood, with Jurkat cell RNA spiked in. The subset denotes: FACS-sorted CD8+CD4-CCR7+CD45RA+ naive T cells. These receptors came from a human donor in good health. Some libraries in this study had Jurkat cell RNA spiked in.

The V call is TRBV11-2, the J call TRBJ2-1; 8 bases line up with TRBD2. CDR1 is SGHAT, CDR2 FQNNGV, per germline. After removal of 0 bases from V and 8 bases from J, the junction contained 12 bases not matched to a gene. The CDR3 sequence is 17 residues long. As DNA, the CDR3 is TGTGCCAGCAGCTTAGAAGTCCCGCGGGAGGTTGTGGATGAGCAGTTCTTC. It encodes CASSLEVPREVVDEQFF. The variable domain in full, completed from reference TRBV11-2 and TRBJ2-1, reads EAGVAQSPRYKIIEKRQSVAFWCNPISGHATLYWYQQILGQGPKLLIQFQNNGVVDDSQLPKDRFSAERLKGVDSTLKIQPAKLEDSAVYLCASSLEVPREVVDEQFFGPGTRLTVL.

The chain is built from TRBV27 and TRBJ2-3, with D tentatively TRBD1 or TRBD2 (5 bases each). CDR1 MNHEY and CDR2 SMNVEV come from the germline V gene (reference sequence). Trimming stripped 1 base from V and 4 bases from J, with 9 bases between. The CDR3 is 14 residues long. The CDR3 sequence is CASSLLGVSDTQYF. DNA for the CDR3: TGTGCCAGCAGTTTATTGGGGGTTTCAGATACGCAGTATTTT.

This clonotype has ten or more counts. The rearrangement links TRBV29-1 to TRBJ2-1, with TRBD2 identical over 8 bases. V was pared by 4 bases and J by 1 base, with 6 bases of the junction left unmatched. CDR1 and CDR2 from the germline V gene are SQVTM and ANQGSEA. This CDR3 region has 15 residues. The CDR3 protein is CSVGKREPSYNEQFF. CDR3 nucleotide sequence: TGCAGCGTTGGTAAGCGGGAGCCGTCCTACAATGAGCAGTTCTTC.

This clonotype showed up many times. The chain links TRBV13 to TRBJ2-1, with TRBD2 matching over 10 bases. The CDR3 has 17 residues. J lost 0 bases, V lost 4 bases, and 6 bases had no gene match. Germline V gives CDR1 PRHDT, CDR2 FYEKMQ (reference sequence). Here the CDR3 reads CASSYHASGGSYNEQFF. CDR3 DNA: TGTGCCAGCAGCTATCACGCTAGCGGGGGCTCCTACAATGAGCAGTTCTTC.

This clonotype came up many times. This chain connects TRBV30 to TRBJ1-5; D may be TRBD1 (5 bases). The CDR3 contains 17 residues. Germline V gene sequence: CDR1 GTSNPN, CDR2 SVGIG (reference sequence). V lost 3 bases and J lost 3, with 21 bases in between. In nucleotides, the CDR3 is TGTGCCTGGAGAAAGCCCGAGGGGTGGTACGACAATCAGCCCCAGCATTTT. Translating it yields CAWRKPEGWYDNQPQHF.

With regard to this clonotype: A much larger clone sits a single nucleotide away, making a read error possible. The chain couples TRBV14 to TRBJ2-7, with 9 positions matching TRBD2. CDR3 length equals 13 residues. The germline gives CDR1 SGHDN, CDR2 FVKESK. The CDR3 DNA follows: TGTGCCAGCAGCCCGGGACTAGCCTACGGGCAGTACTTC. It translates to CASSPGLAYGQYF.

About this clonotype itself: With a much larger clone just one base away, this may be a read error. V usage is TRBV5-3 and J usage is TRBJ2-4, with D possibly matching TRBD1 (7 bases). TRBV5-3 is reported as an ORF; its role is uncertain. V lost 8 bases and J lost 5, with 11 bases in between. The CDR3 totals 12 residues. This chain's CDR3 is CASGGTENIQYF. CDR3 DNA: TGTGCCAGCGGCGGGACAGAAAACATTCAGTACTTC.

This clonotype appeared a few times. The chain combines TRBV19 with TRBJ1-1, with D tentatively TRBD1 (5 bases). Germline CDR1 is LNHDA and CDR2 is SQIVND (reference sequence). Deletions cut 2 bases from V and 1 base from J, with 11 bases between. This CDR3 comprises 15 residues. CDR3 coding DNA: TGTGCCAGTAGTATATATGACCAGGGGAACACTGAAGCTTTCTTT. Amino acid sequence: CASSIYDQGNTEAFF.

The chain uses TRBV12-3 or TRBV12-4 and TRBJ1-1; D ambiguous. Trimming shortened V by 6 bases and J by 0 bases, and 5 bases separated the two germline ends. CDR3 length equals 12 residues. This CDR3 is CASRFMNTEAFF. DNA of the CDR3: TGTGCCAGCAGGTTCATGAACACTGAAGCTTTCTTT.

This clonotype has a count of ten or more. V usage is TRBV6-2 or TRBV6-3 and J usage is TRBJ1-5; D call uncertain. The CDR3 runs to 13 residues. The V end was cut by 2 bases, the J end by 6 bases, with 8 bases between. Per the germline V gene, CDR1 is MNHEY and CDR2 is SVGEGT. The CDR3 DNA is TGTGCCAGCAGTTACGGCGGCTCTCAGCCCCAGCATTTT. This codes for CASSYGGSQPQHF.

The chain recombines TRBV13 with TRBJ1-2; D might be TRBD1 (6 bases). The CDR3 has 16 amino acids. V lost 5 bases, J lost 2 bases, and 18 bases lay in between. Germline CDR1 PRHDT, CDR2 FYEKMQ (reference sequence). The DNA of the CDR3 is TGTGCCAGCAGCGACGGACAGTACGCTCCAAACTATGGCTACACCTTC. It codes for CASSDGQYAPNYGYTF.

At least ten counts were recorded for this clonotype. The V call is TRBV4-2, the J call TRBJ1-1; D is unclear. The CDR3 is made up of 14 amino acids. Germline loops: CDR1 LGHNA, CDR2 YNFKEQ. Trimming removed 1 base at V and 3 bases at J, with 9 bases between. The CDR3 region is CASSQASGDTEAFF. The CDR3 region has the DNA TGTGCCAGCAGCCAAGCCAGTGGAGACACTGAAGCTTTCTTT.

This clonotype was seen a single time. Given a much more abundant clone one base away, this may be a read error. The chain has TRBV27 and TRBJ2-5; 15 nucleotides align to TRBD2. Germline loops: CDR1 MNHEY, CDR2 SMNVEV (reference sequence). Trimming took 8 bases from V and 5 from J; bases not matched to a gene: 12. CDR3 size: 17 residues. CDR3 sequence (DNA): TGTGCCAGCGGTGACGGGACTAGCGGGAGGTCGGGTGAGACCCAGTACTTC. Its translation: CASGDGTSGRSGETQYF.

In the case of this clonotype: With a much larger clone just one base away, this may be a read error. CDR3 bases: TGTGCCAGCAGCCGCAAAGGTAGCGGCTACGAGCAGTACTTC. Translated, it gives CASSRKGSGYEQYF. This chain joins TRBV7-9 and TRBJ2-7; D possibly corresponds to TRBD2 (6 bases). The CDR3 contains 14 residues. The germline V gene encodes CDR1 SEHNR and CDR2 FQNEAQ (reference sequence). The V end lost 5 bases, the J end lost 3 bases, and 14 bases lay between the germline ends.

At least ten counts were recorded for this clonotype. This sequence joins TRBV7-9 and TRBJ1-1; weak D call: TRBD1 (6 bases). The germline V and J ends were trimmed by 3 bases and 5 bases, with 16 bases remaining between them. The CDR3 is 15 residues long. The germline gives CDR1 SEHNR, CDR2 FQNEAQ (reference sequence). CDR3 nucleotides: TGTGCCAGCAGCTTCAAGGGGGGCGGCCGGACTGAAGCTTTCTTT. Translation: CASSFKGGGRTEAFF.

This clonotype was observed a handful of times. CDR3 in DNA: TGTGCCAGTACCGGACTCAACCAAGAGACCCAGTACTTC. It specifies CASTGLNQETQYF. This chain uses TRBV19 with TRBJ2-5; D might be TRBD2 (5 bases). The CDR3 loop spans 13 amino acids. V gave up 7 bases and J gave up 0 bases, with 9 bases separating them. The germline CDR1 and CDR2 sequences are LNHDA and SQIVND (reference sequence). The full variable domain, completed using reference TRBV19 and TRBJ2-5, is DGGITQSPKYLFRKEGQNVTLSCEQNLNHDAMYWYRQDPGQGLRLIYYSQIVNDFQKGDIAEGYSVSREKKESFPLTVTSAQKNPTAFYLCASTGLNQETQYFGPGTRLLVL.

A few counts support this clonotype. The rearrangement links TRBV4-3 to TRBJ2-4, with 10 bases aligning to TRBD2. Germline CDR1 reads LGHNA; CDR2 reads YSLEER. The ends lost 3 bases at V and 9 bases at J; junction bases unmatched: 17. The CDR3 extends over 18 amino acids. CDR3 DNA: TGCGCCAGCAGCCAGACCGTAGCGGGAGGCCCTGTATCTGGCATTCAGTACTTC. This gives the protein CASSQTVAGGPVSGIQYF.

This clonotype occurred many times. This chain connects TRBV29-1 to TRBJ2-1, with D maybe TRBD1 (6 bases). The CDR3 totals 14 residues. V was trimmed by 2 bases and J by 4 bases, leaving 12 bases between them. Germline CDR1 and CDR2: SQVTM and ANQGSEA. The CDR3 DNA follows: TGCAGCGTTGAAAGGAGAGGGGGTTACAATGAGCAGTTCTTC. It translates to CSVERRGGYNEQFF.

This clonotype was seen only once. A much larger clone lies one base from this, so it may be a read error. The chain carries TRBV4-1 and TRBJ2-3; D possibly corresponds to TRBD2 (6 bases). The germline V gene encodes CDR1 MGHRA and CDR2 YSYEKL. V lost 0 bases to trimming and J lost 2 bases, with 15 bases between them. The CDR3 contains 17 residues. CDR3 loop: CASSQEQLSGPTDTQYF. CDR3 nucleotides: TGCGCCAGCAGCCAAGAGCAGCTTAGCGGTCCCACAGATACGCAGTATTTT.

As to this clonotype: A read error may explain this, as a much larger clone is one base away. The chain carries TRBV10-3 and TRBJ2-7, with 11 nucleotides matching TRBD2. This CDR3 is 16 amino acids long. Germline trimming cut 0 bases from V and 2 bases from J; bases unmatched to any gene: 3. The germline V gene has CDR1 ENHRY and CDR2 SYGVKD. The CDR3 DNA follows: TGTGCCATCAGTGAGTCGCTAGCGGGGGGCCCCTACGAGCAGTACTTC. Protein sequence: CAISESLAGGPYEQYF.

In regard to this clonotype: A much bigger clone sits one base away, suggesting this may be a read error. This CDR3 is missing its conserved last phenylalanine or tryptophan, likely due to a read error. The chain links TRBV12-3 or TRBV12-4 to TRBJ2-7, with TRBD1 matching 8 bases. With V trimmed by 4 bases and J by 6 bases, 5 bases remained unmatched. There are 13 residues in the CDR3. The CDR3 DNA follows: TGTGCCAGCAGTTCCGGACAGGGAAGCGAGCAGTACCTC. This codes for CASSSGQGSEQYL.

As regards this clonotype: Its ends do not fully match the called genes, so a read error is possible. The chain uses TRBV13 and TRBJ2-7; possibly TRBD1 or TRBD2 for D (5 bases each). CDR1 and CDR2 (germline): PRHDT, FYEKMQ (reference sequence). The CDR3 is 13 residues long. The CDR3 sequence: CASSSRGGYEQCF. The CDR3 coding sequence is TGTGCCAGCAGCTCCCGGGGCGGGTACGAGCAGTGCTTC.

On this clonotype: A read error may be the cause here, since a much bigger clone is one base away. This chain connects TRBV4-3 to TRBJ1-1, with D perhaps matching TRBD1 (5 bases). V was trimmed by 5 bases and J by 3 bases, leaving 16 bases between them. The V gene's germline CDR1 is LGHNA and CDR2 YSLEER. CDR3 length: 15 residues. The CDR3 nucleotides are TGCGCCAGCAGCAACCAGGACACTTTACACACTGAAGCTTTCTTT. Translating gives CASSNQDTLHTEAFF.

This clonotype was observed a single time. The V call is TRBV9, the J call TRBJ2-3; TRBD2 might be the D (6 bases). The germline V gene encodes CDR1 SGDLS and CDR2 YYNGEE. The V gene lost 0 bases and the J gene lost 6 bases, with 14 bases spanning the gap. CDR3 size: 15 residues. This chain's CDR3 is CASSVGGMNLDTQYF. CDR3 in DNA: TGTGCCAGCAGCGTAGGCGGGATGAATTTGGATACGCAGTATTTT.

Concerning this clonotype: A much more abundant neighbour one base away suggests this may be a read error. This chain uses TRBV30 with TRBJ1-1; D unresolved. Germline loops: CDR1 GTSNPN, CDR2 SVGIG (reference sequence). The V end lost 4 bases, the J end lost 2 bases, and 8 bases lay between the germline ends. The CDR3 totals 12 residues. The CDR3 sequence is CAWTAANTEAFF. The CDR3 DNA reads TGTGCCTGGACAGCAGCAAACACTGAAGCTTTCTTT.

As concerns this clonotype: It may be a read error: a sequence one base away is much more abundant. This CDR3 fails to terminate in the conserved phenylalanine or tryptophan, so it likely reflects a read error. The chain couples TRBV30 to TRBJ2-5; D gene ambiguous. Per germline, CDR1 GTSNPN and CDR2 SVGIG (reference sequence). V was cut by 2 bases and J by 4 bases, with 2 bases left in between. There are 10 residues in the CDR3. The CDR3 nucleotides read TGTGCCTGGAGTCGAGAGACCCAGTACTCC. As protein: CAWSRETQYS.

The sample holds many counts of this clonotype. The chain joins TRBV27 to TRBJ2-3; D is uncertain. Germline CDR1 MNHEY, CDR2 SMNVEV (reference sequence). The CDR3 contains 14 residues. Trimming removed 3 bases at V and 0 bases at J, with 7 bases between. As DNA, the CDR3 is TGTGCCAGCAGTTTGCTAACTAGCACAGATACGCAGTATTTT. Its protein is CASSLLTSTDTQYF.

Concerning this clonotype: Relative to the germline gene, one junction end is altered; a read error may explain this. The rearrangement joins TRBV6-2 or TRBV6-3 to TRBJ2-7; TRBD2 matches 11 bases. Germline V gene data show CDR1 as MNHEY and CDR2 as SVGEGT. CDR3 length equals 14 residues. CDR3 residues: CASSLAGGSCEQYF. CDR3 nucleotide sequence: TGTGCCAGCAGTCTAGCGGGGGGTTCCTGCGAGCAGTACTTC.

This clonotype has only a few counts. The chain links TRBV20-1 to TRBJ1-2; D is unclear. The CDR3 is 15 amino acids. With 4 bases removed from V and 5 bases from J, the gap between germline ends came to 20 bases. Germline V gene lookup returns CDR1 DFQATT and CDR2 SNEGSKA (reference sequence). As DNA, the CDR3 is TGCAGTGCTACCTCAAGTGCGATGGGGAGGTATGGCTACACCTTC. It yields the protein CSATSSAMGRYGYTF.

The DNA of the CDR3 is TGTGCCAGCAGCGTAATGGACAGTCTCTCTGGAAACACCATATATTTT. Translating gives CASSVMDSLSGNTIYF. V and J are TRBV9 and TRBJ1-3; D is possibly TRBD1 (6 bases). Germline values: CDR1 SGDLS, CDR2 YYNGEE. The V gene lost 1 base and the J gene lost 0 bases, with 11 bases spanning the gap. The CDR3 sequence is 16 residues long.